Given below is one T cell receptor beta chain in context. No cognate antigen has been identified for it. It has no much larger one-base neighbor in the sample; base qualities were not kept. Counted from cysteine to phenylalanine, this CDR3 has 14 amino acids. Only the CDR3 portion is preserved as DNA: 42 bases, with reading frame beginning at the first base. CDR1 and CDR2 (KGHDR, SFDVKD) derive from the germline V gene. Ends trimmed: V by 9 bases, J by 6 bases; bases unmatched to a gene: 8. The library was produced with PCR. Sequencing used an Illumina HiSeq 2500. TCR library preparation used molecular barcoding, with unique molecular identifiers applied to normalize quantification of the TCRbeta repertoire. TCRdb applied fastp at Q25 and MiXCR to the public reads, then kept only in-frame beta chains. Identical CDR3 protein sequences are pooled into one entry, listed with their most common genes and DNA. A total of hundreds of thousands of distinct CDR3 sequences appear in this sample, roughly a tenth of them only once. The ten top clones hold under 30% of the sample.

These data originate in a study of T-cell reconstitution after alpha-beta-depleted transplantation in children (dated by TCRdb to 2016 to 2017). About the study as a whole: Using TCR repertoire profiling, the study quantitatively followed how T-cell immune reconstitution unfolded in children after TCRalphabeta/CD19-depleted allogeneic hematopoietic cell transplantation. On the study overall, not on this receptor specifically: In some patients, high TCRbeta diversity at day 60 was attributed to recipient T cells and intrathymic progenitors that had survived conditioning. About two months after transplant, the apparently early recovery of alphabetaT-cell counts reportedly depended on just several hundred clones that had expanded rapidly and came from non-depleted graft cells. Over the following months the frequencies of hyperexpanded clones went down, and after one year T-cell counts and TCRbeta diversity were mostly credited to newly produced T cells.

According to the study, the label for this sample's treatment or condition signals: allogeneic hematopoietic cell transplantation with graft depleted of TCRalphabeta T cells and CD19 B cells. The children who served as transplant recipients had been given grafts of TCRalphabeta/CD19-depleted allogeneic hematopoietic cells. The specimen was PBMCs, collected before TCRalphabeta/CD19-depleted stem cell transplant. In this chain, TRBV24-1 is recombined with TRBJ2-1, and 9 junctional nucleotides match TRBD1. The TCR was taken from a child under two years old with acute myeloid leukemia, due to receive a stem cell transplant. At the DNA level, the sequence is TGTGCCACCTCATGGACAGGGGACCCCAATGAGCAGTTCTTC. This codes for CATSWTGDPNEQFF.